This T cell receptor (beta chain) was documented in a study of blood T cell repertoires in COVID-19. Study summary: From T cells, B-cell-depleted T cells, or PBMCs came the material, which was cDNA or gDNA.

The repertoire was sequenced with immunoSEQ multiplex PCR; TCRdb's copy has only in-frame clones and lacks some. The top ten clones hold less than 25% of a sample with about 15,000 clones, 85% to 90% of them seen once. The CDR3 totals 13 residues. Trimming took 0 bases from V and 5 from J, leaving 7 bases between them. Germline V CDR1 and CDR2: SGHRS, YFSETQ. This TCR was sampled from a man aged 60 to 69 with acute or convalescent COVID-19. The chain is built from TRBV5-1 and TRBJ2-3, with D unresolved. Source material: peripheral blood. CDR3 coding DNA: TGCGCCAGCAGCTTGGAAGTCGGAGATACGCAGTATTTT. Translated, it gives CASSLEVGDTQYF.